This is a list of T cell receptor beta chains from one sample in a study of blood T cell repertoires in COVID-19. Generated by immunoSEQ multiplex PCR, the TCRdb table keeps only in-frame clones and is missing some. The sample records over 200,000 clones, about 83% being singletons. Sequencing was carried out using peripheral blood. The receptors shown here come from a woman aged 40 to 50 with active or convalescent COVID-19. Each CDR3 is given with its conserved first and last residue. A D gene is named only where the DNA matches it firmly. A clone size is listed for some rows: how often the clone was seen (once, few, many), or a class if it is expanded.

d_gene | j_gene | abundance | v_gene | CDR3aa | CDR3nt
. | TRBJ1-3 | . | TRBV27 | CASSATGYSGNTIYF | TGTGCCAGCAGTGCAACAGGGTACTCTGGAAACACCATATATTTT
TRBD2 | TRBJ2-3 | . | TRBV4-1 | CASSQLAGGGTDTQYF | TGCGCCAGCAGCCAACTAGCGGGAGGAGGGACAGATACGCAGTATTTT
. | TRBJ2-1 | . | TRBV6-5 | CASRMTESNEQFF | TGTGCCAGCAGGATGACAGAGAGCAATGAGCAGTTCTTC
. | TRBJ1-4 | . | TRBV2 | CASSESEATNEKLFF | TGTGCCAGCAGTGAAAGTGAGGCAACTAATGAAAAACTGTTTTTT
. | TRBJ1-1 | few | TRBV5-1 | CASSPGTWNTEAFF | TGCGCCAGCAGCCCAGGGACTTGGAACACTGAAGCTTTCTTT
TRBD2 | TRBJ2-7 | . | TRBV2 | CASRGLAGVGEQYF | TGTGCCAGCAGGGGACTAGCGGGAGTGGGCGAGCAGTACTTC
. | TRBJ2-7 | . | TRBV29-1 | CSVVDSSYEQYF | TGCAGCGTAGTAGACAGCTCCTACGAGCAGTACTTC
TRBD2 | TRBJ2-3 | . | TRBV7-8 | CASSASGTSGWAGTDTQYF | TGTGCCAGCTCCGCCTCCGGGACTAGCGGTTGGGCTGGCACAGATACGCAGTATTTT
. | TRBJ2-4 | . | TRBV30 | CASSEGGLAKNIQYF | TGTGCCTCCTCGGAGGGAGGACTAGCCAAAAACATTCAGTACTTC
. | TRBJ2-3 | . | TRBV5-1 | CASSAKLESGDTQYF | TGCGCCAGCAGCGCGAAGCTAGAATCAGGGGATACGCAGTATTTT
TRBD1 | TRBJ1-5 | . | TRBV24-1 | CATSDRGTARNQPQHF | TGTGCCACCAGTGACCGAGGGACAGCCCGCAATCAGCCCCAGCATTTT
TRBD2 | TRBJ2-1 | . | TRBV19 | CASSIRTSAYNEQFF | TGTGCCAGTAGTATCCGGACTAGCGCGTACAATGAGCAGTTCTTC
TRBD1 | TRBJ1-2 | . | TRBV3-1/TRBV3-2 | CASSQDWGQGAYGYTF | TGTGCCAGCAGCCAAGACTGGGGACAGGGGGCCTATGGCTACACCTTC
. | TRBJ2-7 | . | TRBV5-1 | CASSFTVTSYEQYF | TGCGCCAGCAGCTTCACGGTGACTTCCTACGAGCAGTACTTC
TRBD1 | TRBJ1-5 | . | TRBV27 | CASSLSRDSNQPQHF | TGTGCCAGCAGTTTGTCCCGGGACAGTAATCAGCCCCAGCATTTT
TRBD1 | TRBJ2-1 | . | TRBV5-1 | CASSSRDRAYNEQFF | TGCGCCAGCAGCTCCCGGGACAGAGCATACAATGAGCAGTTCTTC
TRBD2 | TRBJ2-7 | . | TRBV6-6 | CASSYSRSGGTYEQYF | TGTGCCAGCAGTTACTCTCGCAGCGGGGGTACCTACGAGCAGTACTTC
TRBD1 | TRBJ2-1 | . | TRBV24-1 | CATSDTTGYNEQFF | TGTGCCACCAGTGATACGACAGGGTACAATGAGCAGTTCTTC
. | TRBJ1-1 | . | TRBV29-1 | CSVDGSFETEAFF | TGCAGCGTAGACGGGTCCTTTGAGACTGAAGCTTTCTTT
TRBD1 | TRBJ1-2 | . | TRBV19 | CASSIGTVNYGYTF | TGTGCCAGTAGTATTGGGACAGTAAACTATGGCTACACCTTC
TRBD2 | TRBJ2-1 | once | TRBV24-1 | CATSDETSGAYNEQFF | TGTGCCACCAGTGATGAAACTAGCGGAGCCTACAATGAGCAGTTCTTC
TRBD2 | TRBJ2-7 | . | TRBV6-6 | CASSPSGRAGHEQYF | TGTGCCAGCAGTCCGAGCGGGAGGGCCGGCCACGAGCAGTACTTC
TRBD1 | TRBJ1-6 | . | TRBV27 | CASKEGARNSPLHF | TGTGCCAGCAAGGAGGGGGCACGAAATTCACCCCTCCACTTT
. | TRBJ2-5 | once | TRBV7-8 | CASSRRGPETQYF | TGTGCCAGCAGCCGAAGGGGCCCCGAGACCCAGTACTTC
. | TRBJ2-7 | . | TRBV30 | CAWSILPYEQYF | TGTGCCTGGAGTATCCTTCCCTACGAGCAGTACTTC
TRBD1 | TRBJ1-2 | . | TRBV6-4 | CASSARQGSYGYTF | TGTGCCAGCAGCGCCAGACAGGGTAGCTATGGCTACACCTTC
. | TRBJ2-3 | . | TRBV2 | CASSAQLAGSTDTQYF | TGTGCCAGCAGTGCACAGTTGGCGGGAAGCACAGATACGCAGTATTTT
. | TRBJ1-1 | . | TRBV30 | CAWRTIDRMNTEAFF | TGTGCCTGGAGAACCATAGACAGGATGAACACTGAAGCTTTCTTT
TRBD1 | TRBJ2-7 | few | TRBV7-2 | CASSLETGQGASEQYF | TGTGCCAGCAGCTTAGAGACGGGACAGGGGGCTTCCGAGCAGTACTTC
TRBD1 | TRBJ1-1 | . | TRBV5-1 | CASSEQGENTEAFF | TGCGCCAGCAGTGAACAGGGGGAGAACACTGAAGCTTTCTTT
. | TRBJ1-6 | . | TRBV7-9 | CASSSPKAGAYNSPLHF | TGTGCCAGCAGCTCCCCAAAGGCGGGGGCCTATAATTCACCCCTCCACTTT
. | TRBJ2-5 | . | TRBV5-8 | CASSLEWGGGTRETQYF | TGTGCCAGCAGCTTGGAGTGGGGTGGGGGCACACGAGAGACCCAGTACTTC
TRBD1 | TRBJ1-2 | . | TRBV3-1/TRBV3-2 | CASGKGANSFYGYTF | TGTGCCAGCGGTAAGGGGGCGAACTCTTTCTATGGCTACACCTTC
TRBD1 | TRBJ2-2 | . | TRBV7-8 | CASSPRQGSPGELFF | TGTGCCAGCAGCCCGCGACAGGGATCCCCCGGGGAGCTGTTTTTT
. | TRBJ2-7 | . | TRBV5-1 | CASSSSTNPYEQYF | TGCGCCAGCAGCTCCTCGACTAACCCCTACGAGCAGTACTTC
. | TRBJ2-7 | . | TRBV11-2 | CASSLTTYEQYF | TGTGCCAGCAGCCTTACTACCTACGAGCAGTACTTC
. | TRBJ2-7 | once | TRBV24-1 | CATSDGAIYEQYF | TGTGCCACCAGTGACGGAGCCATCTACGAGCAGTACTTC
. | TRBJ1-5 | . | TRBV24-1 | CATSDQSNQPQHF | TGTGCCACCAGTGACCAGAGCAATCAGCCCCAGCATTTT
TRBD2 | TRBJ2-7 | . | TRBV2 | CASRLAGGPYEQYF | TGTGCCAGCAGATTAGCGGGAGGGCCCTACGAGCAGTACTTC
TRBD2 | TRBJ2-5 | . | TRBV5-1 | CASSPGLAGWSETQYF | TGCGCCAGCAGCCCGGGACTAGCGGGATGGAGTGAGACCCAGTACTTC
TRBD1 | TRBJ1-5 | . | TRBV18 | CASSRDRGNQPQHF | TGTGCCAGCTCACGGGACAGGGGGAATCAGCCCCAGCATTTT